This T cell receptor beta chain was captured by sequencing in a study of T-cell reconstitution after alpha-beta-depleted transplantation in children. Study observations and caveats: The study traced high day-60 TCRbeta diversity in some patients to surviving recipient T cells and thymic progenitors. The study reportedly traced alpha-beta T cells about two months after transplant to several hundred expanded graft clones. At the one-year point after transplant, T-cell counts and TCRbeta diversity were found to come mostly from T cells that had been newly produced.

A few counts support this clonotype. The antigen remains unidentified. V dropped 3 bases and J dropped 3 bases, with 8 bases sitting between them. The CDR3 is 14 amino acids. Molecular barcoding with unique molecular identifiers was used for the TCRbeta library. In TCRdb, the PCR reads were re-called with MiXCR into one record per CDR3 protein. The data show some 200,000 distinct CDR3 sequences, under 8.5% seen once. The source material was PBMCs, mostly from graft donor cells, sampled 360 days after TCRalphabeta/CD19-depleted stem cell transplant. The chain is built from TRBV12-3 or TRBV12-4 and TRBJ2-2; the D is unclear. This receptor was obtained from a male patient under 10 years old who had a stem cell transplant for acute myeloid leukemia, so the T cells may come from the graft donor. The CDR3 is CASSFLIHTGELFF. In DNA, the CDR3 is TGTGCCAGCAGTTTTCTGATTCACACCGGGGAGCTGTTTTTT.